Shown below are 30 T cell receptor beta chains from a single sample sequenced in a study of radiation and T cells in renal cell carcinoma. Time point meaning: blood 4 weeks post-SBRT, at nephrectomy. Described treatment: 15 Gy SBRT to primary tumor, nephrectomy 4 weeks later. Sequencing used immunoSEQ multiplex PCR; TCRdb keeps in-frame clones, though not all of them. The sample shows under 200,000 clones, about 88% of them seen only once. The sequencing here drew on blood, taken from a patient whose treatment included radiotherapy and nephrectomy. These TCRs come from a woman in her forties or fifties with renal cell carcinoma.

The CDR3 DNA is TGTGCCAGTAGTTCCGGGGTATACCCCTACGAGCAGTACTTC. This codes for CASSSGVYPYEQYF. The V and J genes are TRBV19 and TRBJ2-7; D might be TRBD2 (5 bases). Germline assignment: CDR1 LNHDA and CDR2 SQIVND (reference sequence). V was clipped by 5 bases and J by 2 bases, with 13 bases between them. The CDR3 contains 14 residues.

This chain uses TRBV20-1 with TRBJ1-1; D remains unclear. The germline V and J ends were trimmed by 6 bases and 11 bases, with 16 bases remaining between them. CDR3 length equals 11 residues. The germline CDR1 and CDR2 sequences are DFQATT and SNEGSKA (reference sequence). The CDR3 DNA is TGCAGTGCGGAGATAGGGCTGGGTGCTTTCTTT. Protein product: CSAEIGLGAFF.

Of note for this clone: Within the sample, other DNA sequences also encode this same CDR3. The gene calls are TRBV19 and TRBJ1-6, with D possibly being TRBD1 (5 bases). Trimming shortened V by 5 bases and J by 10 bases, and 12 bases separated the two germline ends. CDR1 and CDR2 from the germline V gene are LNHDA and SQIVND (reference sequence). The CDR3 contains 13 residues. CDR3 sequence (DNA): TGTGCCAGTAGTGGGGCAAGGGGCTCACCCCTCCACTTT. Protein product: CASSGARGSPLHF.

This clone was counted once. The chain links TRBV6-5 to TRBJ2-2; D gene ambiguous. Trimming removed 6 bases at V and 4 bases at J, with 12 bases between. This CDR3 has 14 residues. Germline V CDR1 and CDR2: MNHEY, SVGAGI. The CDR3 region is CASSTRRATGELFF. The CDR3, as DNA: TGTGCCAGCAGCACCAGGAGAGCCACCGGGGAGCTGTTTTTT.

The chain couples TRBV14 to TRBJ2-5; possible D gene TRBD1, 7 bases. The germline V gene has CDR1 SGHDN and CDR2 FVKESK. The CDR3 runs to 12 residues. V shed 8 bases and J shed 3 bases, with 10 bases lying between them. The CDR3 DNA reads as TGTGCCAGCGCCAGGGGGGAAGAGACCCAGTACTTC. It yields the protein CASARGEETQYF.

The chain combines TRBV10-3 with TRBJ2-4, with D perhaps TRBD1 (6 bases). Germline V gene lookup returns CDR1 ENHRY and CDR2 SYGVKD. CDR3 length equals 17 residues. V was pared by 0 bases and J by 0 bases, with 12 bases between. Here the CDR3 DNA reads TGTGCCATCAGTGAGTCGACGGACAGCGTAGCCAAAAACATTCAGTACTTC. This codes for CAISESTDSVAKNIQYF.

This sequence joins TRBV5-6 and TRBJ2-2, with 8 bases aligning to TRBD2. The CDR3 is 16 residues long. The V segment lost 5 bases and the J segment 6 bases; nucleotides outside the gene matches: 12. Germline CDR1 SGHDT, CDR2 YYEEEE. The CDR3 spells CASSRLPGLGPGELFF. DNA for the CDR3: TGTGCCAGCAGTCGGCTGCCGGGACTAGGGCCCGGGGAGCTGTTTTTT.

The V and J genes are TRBV6-1 and TRBJ1-2; a weak D match, TRBD1 (6 bases). Germline V gene sequence: CDR1 MNHNS, CDR2 SASEGT. This CDR3 has 13 residues. V lost 6 bases, J lost 6 bases, and 14 bases lay in between. The CDR3 sequence is CASRVSGDDGYTF. Written as DNA, the CDR3 is TGTGCCAGCAGAGTTTCAGGGGACGATGGCTACACCTTC.

The chain couples TRBV7-3 to TRBJ1-6; D gene ambiguous. Trimming cost V 5 bases and J 9 bases, with 17 bases left between them. Germline V gives CDR1 SGHTA, CDR2 FQGTGA. The CDR3 totals 15 residues. The CDR3 bases are TGTGCCAGCAGCGGATCAGGAGCAGGACGTTCACCCCTCCACTTT. As protein: CASSGSGAGRSPLHF. The entire variable domain, with the rest obtained from reference TRBV7-3 and TRBJ1-6, is as follows: GAGVSQTPSNKVTEKGKYVELRCDPISGHTALYWYRQSLGQGPEFLIYFQGTGAADDSGLPNDRFFAVRPEGSVSTLKIQRTERGDSAVYLCASSGSGAGRSPLHFGNGTRLTVT.

The gene calls are TRBV11-1 and TRBJ1-1, with D possibly TRBD1 on 6 matching bases. The V and J ends lost 6 bases and 4 bases respectively, with 6 bases between them. The CDR3 is made up of 11 amino acids. Germline V gives CDR1 SGHAT, CDR2 FQDESV (reference sequence). CDR3 sequence reads: CASRGGTEAFF. Written as DNA, the CDR3 is TGTGCCAGCAGAGGGGGCACTGAAGCTTTCTTT.

The chain employs TRBV30 and TRBJ1-4; unclear D gene. Germline-derived CDR1 and CDR2 are GTSNPN and SVGIG (reference sequence). The CDR3 extends over 12 amino acids. V lost 1 base and J 5 bases, leaving 5 bases between the germline ends. In nucleotides, the CDR3 is TGTGCCTGGAGTGACACGAATGAAAAACTGTTTTTT. It specifies CAWSDTNEKLFF.

This clone was seen once. V and J are TRBV11-2 and TRBJ2-1, with TRBD2 matching 9 bases. CDR3 length: 14 residues. Germline assignment: CDR1 SGHAT and CDR2 FQNNGV. The V and J ends lost 9 bases and 1 base, in that order; junction bases with no gene match: 4. The CDR3 bases are TGTGCCAGTCAAAGCGGGGGGTCCTACAATGAGCAGTTCTTC. Translated, it gives CASQSGGSYNEQFF.

The chain uses TRBV21-1 and TRBJ2-5; the DNA was not used to check the table's D call, TRBD1. TRBV21-1 is a recognized pseudogene. The CDR3 extends over 18 amino acids. CDR3 sequence: CASSSPRVQGVHQETQYF. CDR3 nucleotide sequence: TGTGCCAGCAGCTCTCCGCGGGTCCAGGGGGTACACCAAGAGACCCAGTACTTC.

V is TRBV7-2 and J is TRBJ2-5; no clear D gene. V lost 5 bases and J 5 bases, leaving 12 bases between the germline ends. The CDR3 spans 13 residues. The germline V gene encodes CDR1 SGHTA and CDR2 FQGNSA. The CDR3 loop reads CASSLSRRETQYF. CDR3 DNA: TGTGCCAGCAGCCTCTCACGAAGGGAGACCCAGTACTTC. Based on the CDR3 plus reference TRBV7-2 and TRBJ2-5, the full variable domain is GAGVSQSPSNKVTEKGKDVELRCDPISGHTALYWYRQSLGQGLEFLIYFQGNSAPDKSGLPSDRFSAERTGGSVSTLTIQRTQQEDSAVYLCASSLSRRETQYFGPGTRLLVL.

The chain carries TRBV7-9 and TRBJ2-7, with D possibly matching TRBD2 (5 bases). Trimming took off 5 bases at V and 3 bases at J, with 14 bases between the two ends. CDR1 and CDR2 from the germline V gene are SEHNR and FQNEAQ (reference sequence). The CDR3 is made up of 14 amino acids. As DNA, the CDR3 is TGTGCCAGCAGCCCGCGAGGGTGGAGCTACGAGCAGTACTTC. It translates to CASSPRGWSYEQYF.

The CDR3: CASSSETGGISPLHF. CDR3 in DNA: TGTGCCAGCAGCTCGGAGACAGGGGGCATCTCACCCCTCCACTTT. V usage is TRBV7-2 and J usage is TRBJ1-6; TRBD1 aligns across 10 bases. V shed 4 bases and J 10 bases; nucleotides not matched to a gene: 7. The V gene's germline CDR1 is SGHTA and CDR2 FQGNSA. There are 15 residues in the CDR3. Combining the CDR3 with reference TRBV7-2 and TRBJ1-6 gives the whole variable domain GAGVSQSPSNKVTEKGKDVELRCDPISGHTALYWYRQSLGQGLEFLIYFQGNSAPDKSGLPSDRFSAERTGGSVSTLTIQRTQQEDSAVYLCASSSETGGISPLHFGNGTRLTVT.

Only a few counts were recorded for this clone. This rearrangement joins TRBV6-6 to TRBJ2-2; unclear D gene. The CDR3 loop spans 11 amino acids. The germline gives CDR1 MNHNY, CDR2 SVGAGI (reference sequence). V was cut by 2 bases and J by 9 bases, with 4 bases left in between. The CDR3 DNA reads TGTGCCAGCAGTTACACGTGGGAGCTGTTTTTT. It codes for CASSYTWELFF.

This clone was recorded once. Other DNA sequences within the sample encode an identical CDR3. The chain joins TRBV5-1 to TRBJ2-3, with TRBD1 as a possible D gene (6 bases). The ends were cut back, 4 bases at V and 0 bases at J, with 9 bases in the middle. This CDR3 has 14 amino acids. Germline CDR1 reads SGHRS; CDR2 reads YFSETQ. The CDR3 region has the DNA TGCGCCAGCAGCCCGGGACAAAGCACAGATACGCAGTATTTT. Protein: CASSPGQSTDTQYF. Drawing the rest from reference TRBV5-1 and TRBJ2-3, the complete variable domain is KAGVTQTPRYLIKTRGQQVTLSCSPISGHRSVSWYQQTPGQGLQFLFEYFSETQRNKGNFPGRFSGRQFSNSRSEMNVSTLELGDSALYLCASSPGQSTDTQYFGPGTRLTVL.

V gene TRBV15 combines with J gene TRBJ2-5; D gene unclear. The CDR3 consists of 15 residues. V gave up 0 bases and J gave up 7 bases, with 15 bases separating them. Germline V gene data show CDR1 as LNHNV and CDR2 as YYDKDF (reference sequence). The CDR3 sequence is CATSRDPDQSLTQYF. CDR3 nucleotides: TGTGCCACCAGCAGAGATCCAGACCAATCGCTGACCCAGTACTTC.

This rearrangement joins TRBV5-4 to TRBJ1-2; D is ambiguous. The CDR3 loop spans 14 amino acids. The germline gives CDR1 SGHNT, CDR2 YYREEE (reference sequence). The V end was cut by 0 bases, the J end by 4 bases, with 10 bases between. The CDR3 here is CASSLAVQPYGYTF. CDR3 bases: TGTGCCAGCAGCTTGGCAGTCCAGCCCTATGGCTACACCTTC.

The chain couples TRBV19 to TRBJ2-2; D gene ambiguous. The CDR3 consists of 14 residues. CDR1 LNHDA and CDR2 SQIVND come from the germline V gene (reference sequence). V dropped 5 bases and J dropped 5 bases, with 12 bases sitting between them. The CDR3 DNA is TGTGCCAGTAGTCTCCGGGCCAATACCGGGGAGCTGTTTTTT. It codes for CASSLRANTGELFF.

The genes are TRBV19 and TRBJ2-7, with D perhaps TRBD1 or TRBD2 (5 bases each). Germline CDR1 LNHDA, CDR2 SQIVND (reference sequence). The CDR3 has 14 amino acids. The V gene lost 4 bases and the J gene lost 3 bases, with 13 bases spanning the gap. CDR3: CASSKAGTIYEQYF. CDR3 nucleotide sequence: TGTGCCAGTAGTAAGGCAGGGACGATCTACGAGCAGTACTTC.

This clone was seen just once. The genes are TRBV27 and TRBJ2-7; 7 bases fit TRBD1. Germline V gene sequence: CDR1 MNHEY, CDR2 SMNVEV (reference sequence). V trimming: 5 bases; J trimming: 4 bases; junction bases outside the gene matches: 11. This CDR3 has 15 amino acids. The CDR3 here is CASSHHRQGPYEQYF. For the CDR3, the DNA is TGTGCCAGCAGTCATCACCGACAGGGCCCTTACGAGCAGTACTTC.

The chain combines TRBV6-5 with TRBJ1-2; possibly TRBD1 for D (5 bases). CDR1 MNHEY and CDR2 SVGAGI come from the germline V gene. The CDR3 covers 13 residues. With 7 bases removed from V and 2 bases from J, the gap between germline ends came to 11 bases. Here the CDR3 DNA reads TGTGCCAGCAAAACAGGTGGAAACTATGGCTACACCTTC. Protein product: CASKTGGNYGYTF.

The chain joins TRBV2 to TRBJ2-2; D unclear. V was clipped by 0 bases and J by 7 bases, with 3 bases between them. Germline lookup yields CDR1 SNHLY and CDR2 FYNNEI. The CDR3 loop spans 12 amino acids. The CDR3 sequence is CASSEASGELFF. CDR3 DNA: TGTGCCAGCAGTGAAGCCAGCGGGGAGCTGTTTTTT.

CDR3 coding DNA: TGCGCCAGCAGCTTAGCGGGGCCGCGGACTGAAGCTTTCTTT. This translates into CASSLAGPRTEAFF. The chain combines TRBV5-1 with TRBJ1-1; D is perhaps TRBD1 (5 bases). The CDR3 extends over 14 amino acids. Trimming pared 2 bases from V and 5 bases from J, leaving 13 bases between. Looked up from germline, CDR1 is SGHRS and CDR2 is YFSETQ.

This chain connects TRBV5-4 to TRBJ1-1; no clear D gene. This CDR3 is 13 amino acids long. The germline gives CDR1 SGHNT, CDR2 YYREEE (reference sequence). Trimming stripped 1 base from V and 4 bases from J, with 8 bases between. In DNA form, the CDR3 reads TGTGCCAGCAGCTTGATGTTTGGCACTGAAGCTTTCTTT. Translating it yields CASSLMFGTEAFF.

The sample holds one count of this clone. The genes are TRBV15 and TRBJ1-3; D ambiguous. Trimming left V 8 bases short and J 2 bases short, with 13 bases between. In germline, CDR1 is LNHNV, CDR2 YYDKDF (reference sequence). CDR3 length: 14 amino acids. The CDR3 DNA sequence: TGTGCCACCGGCCCGATTGGTACTGGAAACACCATATATTTT. Translation: CATGPIGTGNTIYF.

CDR3 nucleotides: TGTGCCAGCAGCTCCGGACAGGGCAATGAGCAGTTCTTC. It encodes CASSSGQGNEQFF. This sequence joins TRBV7-3 and TRBJ2-1; TRBD1 aligns across 8 bases. The CDR3 totals 13 residues. The junction had 2 bases not matched to a gene; V was cut back by 4 bases and J by 6 bases. Germline V CDR1 and CDR2: SGHTA, FQGTGA.

The chain couples TRBV2 to TRBJ2-7; 7 bases agree with TRBD2. The CDR3 has 12 residues. Germline trimming cut 6 bases from V and 7 bases from J; bases unmatched to any gene: 6. CDR1 is SNHLY and CDR2 is FYNNEI in the germline V gene. The CDR3 sequence is CASRWGGGEQYF. The CDR3 region has the DNA TGTGCCAGCAGGTGGGGGGGAGGTGAGCAGTACTTC.